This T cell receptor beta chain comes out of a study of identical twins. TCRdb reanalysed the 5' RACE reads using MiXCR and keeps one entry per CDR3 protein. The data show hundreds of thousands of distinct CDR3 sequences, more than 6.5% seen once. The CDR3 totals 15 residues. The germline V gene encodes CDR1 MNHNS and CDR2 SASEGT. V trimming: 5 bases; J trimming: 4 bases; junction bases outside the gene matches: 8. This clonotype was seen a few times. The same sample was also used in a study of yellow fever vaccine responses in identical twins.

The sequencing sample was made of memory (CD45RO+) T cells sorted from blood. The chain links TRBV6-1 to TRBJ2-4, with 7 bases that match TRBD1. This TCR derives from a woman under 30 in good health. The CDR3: CASSPLDREKNIQYF. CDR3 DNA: TGTGCCAGCAGTCCCCTCGACAGGGAGAAAAACATTCAGTACTTC.